The next 10 T cell receptor beta chains were all read from a single sample in a study of T cell changes during pregnancy in multiple sclerosis. Assay: immunoSEQ multiplex PCR; the TCRdb copy retains only in-frame clones and omits some. The sample has tens of thousands of clones, roughly 87% seen once. Sequences were derived from peripheral blood, sampled in the third trimester of pregnancy. These receptors were obtained from a female donor in good health, enrolled as a control in a pregnancy study.

The rearrangement links TRBV6-6 to TRBJ1-5; D is ambiguous. V lost 11 bases to trimming and J lost 2 bases, with 16 bases between them. There are 14 residues in the CDR3. CDR1 is MNHNY and CDR2 is SVGAGI in the germline V gene (reference sequence). The chain's CDR3 is CASAGRSGNQPQHF. The CDR3 bases are TGTGCCTCCGCGGGCAGATCTGGCAATCAGCCCCAGCATTTT.

CDR3 sequence reads: CASSPGTANYGYTF. In DNA form, the CDR3 reads TGTGCCAGCAGCCCCGGGACAGCTAACTATGGCTACACCTTC. This sequence joins TRBV28 and TRBJ1-2; 7 positions agree with TRBD1. This CDR3 contains 14 residues. Germline-derived CDR1 and CDR2 are MDHEN and SYDVKM. Trimming cost V 6 bases and J 0 bases; bases outside gene matches: 4.

DNA of the CDR3: TGTGCCAGCAGTTACTTCGGGACAGCCAACACTGAAGCTTTCTTT. Protein: CASSYFGTANTEAFF. The genes are TRBV6-5 and TRBJ1-1, with 7 bases aligning to TRBD1. The CDR3 consists of 15 residues. Trimming at V came to 1 base and at J to 2 bases, leaving 4 bases not matched to a gene. The germline V gene encodes CDR1 MNHEY and CDR2 SVGAGI.

V is TRBV5-1 and J is TRBJ2-7, with 11 bases that match TRBD2. Germline V gene lookup returns CDR1 SGHRS and CDR2 YFSETQ. Trimming at V came to 2 bases and at J to 6 bases, leaving 7 bases not matched to a gene. The CDR3 runs 15 residues. The CDR3 DNA follows: TGCGCCAGCAGCTTACCACTAGCGGGAGCCTCCGAGCAGTACTTC. The encoded protein is CASSLPLAGASEQYF.

This sequence joins TRBV7-2 and TRBJ2-7; the match to TRBD1 covers 8 bases. Germline assignment: CDR1 SGHTA and CDR2 FQGNSA. With 3 bases clipped from V and 4 bases from J, the junction kept 5 bases outside the gene matches. CDR3 length equals 14 residues. The CDR3 nucleotides read TGTGCCAGCAGCTTCGGGACAGGTTATTACGAGCAGTACTTC. Amino acids: CASSFGTGYYEQYF.

The chain joins TRBV2 to TRBJ2-5; D remains ambiguous. The CDR3 sequence is 17 residues long. V lost 4 bases and J lost 2, with 20 bases in between. Germline V gene lookup returns CDR1 SNHLY and CDR2 FYNNEI. The CDR3 bases are TGTGCCAGCAGTGGTTTGTTCCGGAGCGACGTGCAAGAGACCCAGTACTTC. Translation gives CASSGLFRSDVQETQYF.

J is TRBJ2-2 and V is TRBV6-1; 7 positions match TRBD1. CDR1 and CDR2 (germline): MNHNS, SASEGT. V was clipped by 4 bases and J by 5 bases; unmatched bases: 4. This CDR3 contains 14 residues. The CDR3, as DNA: TGTGCCAGCAGTGGGACAGGAGTAACCGGGGAGCTGTTTTTT. Residues: CASSGTGVTGELFF.

This chain joins TRBV9 and TRBJ1-3, with TRBD1 matching over 7 bases. Trimming cost V 0 bases and J 0 bases; bases outside gene matches: 9. This CDR3 contains 18 residues. From germline, CDR1 is SGDLS and CDR2 YYNGEE. For the CDR3, the DNA is TGTGCCAGCAGCGTAGGAGGGACAGCCTACTCCTCTGGAAACACCATATATTTT. Its protein product is CASSVGGTAYSSGNTIYF.

The J gene is TRBJ2-7, the V gene TRBV27, with no clear D. This CDR3 is built from 12 residues. Germline V gene sequence: CDR1 MNHEY, CDR2 SMNVEV (reference sequence). V was shortened by 2 bases and J by 6 bases, with 8 bases between the two germline ends. The CDR3: CASSLGRGEQYF. CDR3 nucleotides: TGTGCCAGCAGTTTAGGTCGAGGCGAGCAGTACTTC.

The chain couples TRBV19 to TRBJ1-2; D call uncertain. The germline V and J ends were trimmed by 3 bases and 7 bases, with 15 bases remaining between them. The CDR3 is 14 amino acids. The germline gives CDR1 LNHDA, CDR2 SQIVND (reference sequence). The CDR3, as DNA: TGTGCCAGTAGTATCGCGGAGGGCGCGAGTGGCTACACCTTC. Protein sequence: CASSIAEGASGYTF.